Given below is one TCR beta chain in context. From germline, CDR1 is MNHEY and CDR2 SVGAGI. V was pared by 0 bases and J by 6 bases, with 14 bases between. The CDR3 length is 16 residues. The data belong to a study of T cell changes during pregnancy in multiple sclerosis. Libraries were prepared by immunoSEQ multiplex PCR; TCRdb keeps only in-frame clonotypes and omits some of them. The table records under 95,000 clones, roughly 92% of them present only once. V and J are TRBV6-5 and TRBJ2-2; D may be TRBD2 (5 bases). The clonotype was recovered from a female donor with multiple sclerosis, enrolled in a pregnancy study. This sample comprised peripheral blood, obtained after pregnancy. The CDR3 loop reads CASSYSFKAGSGELFF. The CDR3 DNA follows: TGTGCCAGCAGTTACTCCTTCAAGGCGGGCTCCGGGGAGCTGTTTTTT.